This is a list of T cell receptor beta chains from one sample in a study of patients and donors after allogeneic stem cell transplantation. In TCRdb, the RT-PCR reads were re-called with MiXCR into one record per CDR3 protein. The table has around 200,000 distinct CDR3 sequences, over 30% seen once. Sample: blood, either unsorted or a sorted T cell fraction (not recorded which). These receptors were obtained from a human donor who was either an allogeneic HSCT recipient or a stem cell or donor lymphocyte infusion donor (not recorded which). It is not recorded whose cells these are; they may come from a transplant donor. CDR3s include the opening cysteine and the closing phenylalanine or tryptophan. The D gene is left open where the match is weak. A row's size may be missing; if present it is once, few, many or a size class.

v_call: TRBV5-1; clone_size: -; cdr3_length: 14; d_call: TRBD1; j_call: TRBJ2-7; cdr3_aa: CASSPGDRGAEQYF; cdr3_nt: TGCGCCAGCAGCCCGGGGGACAGGGGGGCCGAGCAGTACTTC
v_call: TRBV5-1; clone_size: -; cdr3_length: 15; d_call: -; j_call: TRBJ2-3; cdr3_aa: CASSLDSSVVDTQYF; cdr3_nt: TGCGCCAGCAGCTTGGACAGTAGCGTGGTGGATACGCAGTATTTT
v_call: TRBV29-1; clone_size: -; cdr3_length: 12; d_call: -; j_call: TRBJ1-1; cdr3_aa: CSGRTLMTEAFF; cdr3_nt: TGCAGCGGTAGGACGTTAATGACTGAAGCTTTCTTT
v_call: TRBV7-9; clone_size: -; cdr3_length: 19; d_call: TRBD2; j_call: TRBJ2-3; cdr3_aa: CASSLAAGGTSGSTDTQYF; cdr3_nt: TGTGCCAGCAGCTTAGCCGCAGGTGGGACTAGTGGAAGCACAGATACGCAGTATTTT
v_call: TRBV6-5; clone_size: -; cdr3_length: 16; d_call: -; j_call: TRBJ2-1; cdr3_aa: CASSPLPGAIYNEQFF; cdr3_nt: TGTGCCAGCAGTCCCCTCCCGGGGGCGATATACAATGAGCAGTTCTTC
v_call: TRBV29-1; clone_size: -; cdr3_length: 17; d_call: TRBD2; j_call: TRBJ2-2; cdr3_aa: CSVEDSGGGPNTGELFF; cdr3_nt: TGCAGCGTTGAAGATTCGGGCGGGGGGCCCAACACCGGGGAGCTGTTTTTT
v_call: TRBV10-2; clone_size: -; cdr3_length: 16; d_call: -; j_call: TRBJ1-3; cdr3_aa: CASSETQMISGNTIYF; cdr3_nt: TGCGCCAGCAGTGAAACCCAAATGATCTCTGGAAACACCATATATTTT
v_call: TRBV27; clone_size: few; cdr3_length: 14; d_call: TRBD1; j_call: TRBJ1-2; cdr3_aa: CASSFGDRNYGYTF; cdr3_nt: TGTGCCAGCAGTTTCGGGGACAGGAACTATGGCTACACCTTC
v_call: TRBV5-1; clone_size: -; cdr3_length: 14; d_call: -; j_call: TRBJ1-5; cdr3_aa: CASSSAGINQPQHF; cdr3_nt: TGCGCCAGCAGCTCGGCAGGGATCAATCAGCCCCAGCATTTT
v_call: TRBV20-1; clone_size: -; cdr3_length: 12; d_call: -; j_call: TRBJ1-4; cdr3_aa: CSAFDRPEKLFF; cdr3_nt: TGCAGTGCTTTTGACAGGCCTGAAAAACTGTTTTTT
v_call: TRBV6-2/TRBV6-3; clone_size: -; cdr3_length: 13; d_call: -; j_call: TRBJ2-1; cdr3_aa: CASSYSTGREQFF; cdr3_nt: TGTGCCAGCAGTTACTCGACTGGCAGGGAGCAGTTCTTC
v_call: TRBV3-1; clone_size: many; cdr3_length: 13; d_call: TRBD1; j_call: TRBJ1-1; cdr3_aa: CASSQTGVTEAFF; cdr3_nt: TGTGCCAGCAGCCAGACAGGGGTCACTGAAGCTTTCTTT
v_call: TRBV29-1; clone_size: -; cdr3_length: 15; d_call: -; j_call: TRBJ2-3; cdr3_aa: CSVEAERSSTDTQYF; cdr3_nt: TGCAGCGTTGAAGCAGAAAGGTCGAGCACAGATACGCAGTATTTT
v_call: TRBV12-3/TRBV12-4; clone_size: few; cdr3_length: 11; d_call: -; j_call: TRBJ1-3; cdr3_aa: CASSPRNTIYF; cdr3_nt: TGTGCCAGCAGCCCCCGAAACACCATATATTTT
v_call: TRBV5-1; clone_size: few; cdr3_length: 15; d_call: TRBD1; j_call: TRBJ1-6; cdr3_aa: CASSFWQGDDSPLHF; cdr3_nt: TGCGCCAGCAGCTTTTGGCAGGGGGATGATTCACCCCTCCACTTT
v_call: TRBV3-1; clone_size: few; cdr3_length: 15; d_call: -; j_call: TRBJ1-1; cdr3_aa: CASSHSAGANAEAFF; cdr3_nt: TGTGCCAGCAGCCATTCGGCTGGGGCCAACGCTGAAGCTTTCTTT
v_call: TRBV7-2; clone_size: -; cdr3_length: 14; d_call: -; j_call: TRBJ2-2; cdr3_aa: CASSRKMIGGELFF; cdr3_nt: TGTGCCAGCAGCCGTAAAATGATTGGCGGGGAGCTGTTTTTT
v_call: TRBV30; clone_size: -; cdr3_length: 17; d_call: -; j_call: TRBJ1-1; cdr3_aa: CAWSVKLGARWYTEAFF; cdr3_nt: TGTGCCTGGAGTGTAAAGCTGGGGGCCCGTTGGTACACTGAAGCTTTCTTT
v_call: TRBV19; clone_size: few; cdr3_length: 14; d_call: -; j_call: TRBJ1-4; cdr3_aa: CASSRTASNEKLFF; cdr3_nt: TGTGCCAGTAGTAGGACAGCGTCTAATGAAAAACTGTTTTTT
v_call: TRBV6-5; clone_size: -; cdr3_length: 16; d_call: TRBD1; j_call: TRBJ1-1; cdr3_aa: CASSYSQQGARDEAFF; cdr3_nt: TGTGCCAGCAGTTACTCGCAGCAGGGGGCTAGGGATGAAGCTTTCTTT
v_call: TRBV7-3; clone_size: many; cdr3_length: 14; d_call: -; j_call: TRBJ1-1; cdr3_aa: CASSLTGLNTEAFF; cdr3_nt: TGTGCCAGCAGCTTGACAGGTTTGAACACTGAAGCTTTCTTT
v_call: TRBV25-1; clone_size: -; cdr3_length: 15; d_call: -; j_call: TRBJ2-2; cdr3_aa: CASSESVLNTGELFF; cdr3_nt: TGTGCCAGCAGTGAATCTGTGCTGAACACCGGGGAGCTGTTTTTT
v_call: TRBV29-1; clone_size: -; cdr3_length: 13; d_call: -; j_call: TRBJ1-5; cdr3_aa: CSVETGSNQPQHF; cdr3_nt: TGCAGCGTTGAAACAGGTAGCAATCAGCCCCAGCATTTT
v_call: TRBV27; clone_size: many; cdr3_length: 16; d_call: -; j_call: TRBJ1-2; cdr3_aa: CASVPEGLHGNYGYTF; cdr3_nt: TGTGCCAGCGTCCCTGAGGGGCTACACGGAAACTATGGCTACACCTTC
v_call: TRBV6-5; clone_size: -; cdr3_length: 15; d_call: -; j_call: TRBJ1-2; cdr3_aa: CASSYSRGLYDGYTF; cdr3_nt: TGTGCCAGCAGTTACTCAAGGGGCTTGTATGATGGCTACACCTTC
v_call: TRBV7-8; clone_size: -; cdr3_length: 13; d_call: -; j_call: TRBJ1-1; cdr3_aa: CASSPGPGLVAFF; cdr3_nt: TGTGCCAGCAGCCCAGGGCCAGGTTTGGTAGCTTTCTTT
v_call: TRBV12-3/TRBV12-4; clone_size: -; cdr3_length: 14; d_call: -; j_call: TRBJ1-1; cdr3_aa: CASSLARPPTEAFF; cdr3_nt: TGTGCCAGCAGTTTGGCTCGGCCACCCACTGAAGCTTTCTTT
v_call: TRBV5-1; clone_size: -; cdr3_length: 13; d_call: -; j_call: TRBJ2-1; cdr3_aa: CASSWGAFSEQFF; cdr3_nt: TGCGCCAGCAGCTGGGGCGCGTTTAGTGAGCAGTTCTTC
v_call: TRBV18; clone_size: few; cdr3_length: 15; d_call: -; j_call: TRBJ1-1; cdr3_aa: CASSPMGRSKTEAFF; cdr3_nt: TGTGCCAGCTCACCAATGGGGCGATCGAAGACTGAAGCTTTCTTT
v_call: TRBV7-9; clone_size: many; cdr3_length: 16; d_call: TRBD1; j_call: TRBJ1-5; cdr3_aa: CASSSGRTGSNQPQHF; cdr3_nt: TGTGCCAGCAGCTCGGGGCGGACAGGGAGCAATCAGCCCCAGCATTTT
v_call: TRBV27; clone_size: few; cdr3_length: 16; d_call: TRBD1; j_call: TRBJ1-2; cdr3_aa: CASSLRHRDRHYGYTF; cdr3_nt: TGTGCCAGCAGTTTAAGGCACCGGGACAGGCACTATGGCTACACCTTC
v_call: TRBV4-1; clone_size: -; cdr3_length: 16; d_call: TRBD2; j_call: TRBJ2-1; cdr3_aa: CASSQPGGSAYNEQFF; cdr3_nt: TGCGCCAGCAGCCAACCGGGAGGTAGCGCCTACAATGAGCAGTTCTTC
v_call: TRBV4-2; clone_size: once; cdr3_length: 15; d_call: -; j_call: TRBJ2-2; cdr3_aa: CASSQEVADAGELFF; cdr3_nt: TGTGCCAGCAGCCAAGAGGTAGCTGATGCCGGGGAGCTGTTTTTT
v_call: TRBV12-3/TRBV12-4; clone_size: many; cdr3_length: 14; d_call: -; j_call: TRBJ1-1; cdr3_aa: CASTDPAGHVEAFF; cdr3_nt: TGTGCCAGCACCGACCCAGCGGGGCATGTTGAAGCTTTCTTT
v_call: TRBV7-9; clone_size: few; cdr3_length: 16; d_call: -; j_call: TRBJ1-3; cdr3_aa: CASSLNRGYGGNTIYF; cdr3_nt: TGTGCCAGCAGCTTAAATCGGGGGTATGGAGGAAACACCATATATTTT
v_call: TRBV20-1; clone_size: -; cdr3_length: 14; d_call: TRBD1; j_call: TRBJ2-7; cdr3_aa: CSARTGEVWYEQYF; cdr3_nt: TGCAGTGCGCGGACAGGGGAAGTTTGGTACGAGCAGTACTTC
v_call: TRBV4-3; clone_size: few; cdr3_length: 16; d_call: TRBD1; j_call: TRBJ1-6; cdr3_aa: CASSQAPGQGGSPLHF; cdr3_nt: TGCGCCAGCAGCCAAGCGCCGGGACAGGGGGGATCACCCCTCCACTTT
v_call: TRBV6-1; clone_size: few; cdr3_length: 11; d_call: -; j_call: TRBJ1-2; cdr3_aa: CASSEGYGYTF; cdr3_nt: TGTGCCAGCAGTGAGGGGTATGGCTACACCTTC
v_call: TRBV28; clone_size: -; cdr3_length: 15; d_call: -; j_call: TRBJ2-6; cdr3_aa: CASSFPGAGANVLTF; cdr3_nt: TGTGCCAGCAGTTTCCCAGGGGCCGGGGCCAACGTCCTGACTTTC
v_call: TRBV12-2; clone_size: -; cdr3_length: 13; d_call: -; j_call: TRBJ2-7; cdr3_aa: CASRTINRYEQYF; cdr3_nt: TGTGCAAGTCGGACGATCAACCGGTACGAGCAGTACTTC
v_call: TRBV4-2; clone_size: -; cdr3_length: 16; d_call: TRBD1; j_call: TRBJ1-5; cdr3_aa: CASSQIPGQGPQPQHF; cdr3_nt: TGTGCCAGCAGCCAGATACCGGGACAGGGACCTCAGCCCCAGCATTTT
v_call: TRBV28; clone_size: few; cdr3_length: 15; d_call: -; j_call: TRBJ1-6; cdr3_aa: CASSLGVGPNSPLHF; cdr3_nt: TGTGCCAGCAGCCTGGGAGTCGGACCCAATTCACCCCTCCACTTT
v_call: TRBV5-1; clone_size: -; cdr3_length: 13; d_call: -; j_call: TRBJ2-7; cdr3_aa: CASSSWTSYEQYF; cdr3_nt: TGCGCCAGCAGCTCATGGACCTCCTACGAGCAGTACTTC
v_call: TRBV20-1; clone_size: -; cdr3_length: 12; d_call: TRBD1; j_call: TRBJ2-2; cdr3_aa: CSGTGGTGELFF; cdr3_nt: TGCAGCGGGACAGGGGGAACCGGGGAGCTGTTTTTT
v_call: TRBV14; clone_size: -; cdr3_length: 13; d_call: -; j_call: TRBJ2-5; cdr3_aa: CASSQGPQETQYF; cdr3_nt: TGTGCCAGCAGCCAGGGCCCTCAAGAGACCCAGTACTTC
v_call: TRBV20-1; clone_size: -; cdr3_length: 14; d_call: -; j_call: TRBJ1-3; cdr3_aa: CSASVANSGNTIYF; cdr3_nt: TGCAGTGCTAGCGTCGCAAACTCTGGAAACACCATATATTTT
v_call: TRBV5-6; clone_size: -; cdr3_length: 15; d_call: -; j_call: TRBJ1-4; cdr3_aa: CASSLLRGHGEKLFF; cdr3_nt: TGTGCCAGCAGCCTACTGAGAGGGCACGGCGAAAAACTGTTTTTT
v_call: TRBV7-8; clone_size: few; cdr3_length: 14; d_call: -; j_call: TRBJ2-3; cdr3_aa: CASSQLPKGDTQYF; cdr3_nt: TGTGCCAGCAGCCAGCTCCCTAAAGGGGATACGCAGTATTTT